These 26 T cell receptor beta chains came from one sample sequenced in a study of identical twins. TCRdb reprocessed the 5' RACE reads via MiXCR and lists one record per CDR3 protein. The data show roughly 690,000 distinct CDR3 sequences, with roughly 6% seen just once and roughly 2% held by the top ten. Sequencing was performed on naive T cells sorted from blood. These receptors came from a man aged 18 to 30 in good health.

This clonotype was found a few times. The chain carries TRBV15 and TRBJ1-1, with TRBD1 as a possible D gene (5 bases). Germline V gene data show CDR1 as LNHNV and CDR2 as YYDKDF (reference sequence). This CDR3 comprises 19 residues. The V gene lost 2 bases and the J gene lost 1 base, with 23 bases spanning the gap. The CDR3: CATSRPRFGASTTNTEAFF. CDR3 in DNA: TGTGCCACCAGCAGACCCCGATTCGGGGCCTCCACAACGAACACTGAAGCTTTCTTT.

The V and J genes are TRBV30 and TRBJ2-5, with a possible D match to TRBD1 (5 bases). The length of the CDR3 is 12 residues. Germline V gene lookup returns CDR1 GTSNPN and CDR2 SVGIG (reference sequence). The ends were cut back, 8 bases at V and 2 bases at J, with 12 bases in the middle. The CDR3 nucleotides are TGTGCCCTGGGGCAGCTTCAAGAGACCCAGTACTTC. Its protein product is CALGQLQETQYF.

The table lists this clonotype with many counts. The chain carries TRBV12-3 or TRBV12-4 and TRBJ2-1, with D perhaps matching TRBD2 (5 bases). Between the trimmed V and J ends, which lost 8 bases and 4 bases, there was a span of 18 bases. The CDR3 sequence is 15 residues long. The DNA for the CDR3 is TGTGCCAGCCGAGGCAGCGGAGCTAATTACAATGAGCAGTTCTTC. This sequence encodes CASRGSGANYNEQFF.

This clonotype showed up many times. V gene TRBV10-3 combines with J gene TRBJ2-5; TRBD2 matches at 15 bases. Germline V gene data show CDR1 as ENHRY and CDR2 as SYGVKD. The CDR3 runs 15 residues. Trimming cost V 4 bases and J 5 bases; bases outside gene matches: 2. The CDR3 region has the DNA TGTGCCATCAGTGCTGGGACTAGCGGGAGGGAGACCCAGTACTTC. It codes for CAISAGTSGRETQYF.

This clonotype was counted many times. The chain uses TRBV12-3 or TRBV12-4 and TRBJ2-1; 7 nucleotides agree with TRBD2. CDR3 length equals 12 residues. The J segment lost 13 bases and the V segment lost 5 bases, leaving 8 bases of the junction unmatched. DNA for the CDR3: TGTGCCAGCAGTGAACCAGCGGGGCTACAGTTCTTC. It codes for CASSEPAGLQFF.

The chain has TRBV6-1 and TRBJ2-7; D is undetermined. CDR1 MNHNS and CDR2 SASEGT come from the germline V gene. Trimming left V 5 bases short and J 5 bases short, with 13 bases between. The length of the CDR3 is 13 residues. CDR3 sequence (DNA): TGTGCCAGCAGTCGACTGAACGAGGACGAGCAGTACGTC. This sequence encodes CASSRLNEDEQYV.

This clonotype has a count of ten or more. This chain joins TRBV10-3 and TRBJ2-1; D is unclear. Germline loops: CDR1 ENHRY, CDR2 SYGVKD. Between the trimmed V and J ends, which lost 8 bases and 7 bases, there was a span of 6 bases. This CDR3 spans 10 amino acids. CDR3 nucleotides: TGTGCCATCGGCAGGAATGAGCAGTTCTTC. Translation: CAIGRNEQFF.

There are a few counts of this clonotype. V is TRBV20-1 and J is TRBJ2-7; TRBD1 matches 12 bases. The CDR3 loop spans 13 amino acids. Germline V gene lookup returns CDR1 DFQATT and CDR2 SNEGSKA (reference sequence). V was pared by 5 bases and J by 3 bases, with 2 bases of the junction left unmatched. In DNA form, the CDR3 reads TGCAGTGCTGGGGACAGGGGGCTCTACGAGCAGTACTTC. As protein: CSAGDRGLYEQYF.

The rearrangement uses TRBV23-1 and TRBJ2-3, with 8 bases lining up with TRBD1. TRBV23-1 has ORF status, its function being uncertain. CDR3 length: 20 amino acids. V shed 7 bases, J shed 2 bases, and the junction held 23 bases outside the gene matches. Here the CDR3 reads CASTPWGRDRPGDSTDTQYF. The CDR3 DNA reads TGCGCCAGCACGCCTTGGGGGCGGGACAGGCCAGGGGACTCCACAGATACGCAGTATTTT.

This clonotype came up many times. CDR3 protein: CAISESAATNEKLFF. CDR3 bases: TGTGCCATCAGTGAGTCGGCGGCAACTAATGAAAAACTGTTTTTT. The rearrangement uses TRBV10-3 and TRBJ1-4; no definite D call. Trimming removed 0 bases from V and 0 bases from J, with 5 bases in between. The germline gives CDR1 ENHRY, CDR2 SYGVKD. This CDR3 is 15 amino acids long.

This clonotype was recorded a few times. The chain uses TRBV12-3 or TRBV12-4 and TRBJ2-2; 9 bases are shared with TRBD2. The CDR3 is made up of 15 amino acids. The V gene end was trimmed by 5 bases and the J gene end by 6 bases; junction bases not matched to a gene: 7. CDR3 sequence reads: CASSGLARFSGELFF. As DNA, the CDR3 is TGTGCCAGCAGTGGACTAGCGCGGTTTTCCGGGGAGCTGTTTTTT.

This clonotype was observed at least ten times. The chain carries TRBV29-1 and TRBJ2-3; 11 nucleotides align to TRBD2. V dropped 3 bases and J dropped 6; count of bases not matched to a gene: 8. The length of the CDR3 is 15 residues. Germline CDR1 reads SQVTM; CDR2 reads ANQGSEA. CDR3 residues: CSVENSGRAGDTQYF. CDR3 in DNA: TGCAGCGTTGAGAATAGCGGGAGGGCGGGGGATACGCAGTATTTT.

This clonotype was observed many times. The rearrangement links TRBV28 to TRBJ2-5; 7 bases agree with TRBD2. The J segment lost 6 bases and the V segment lost 6 bases, leaving 4 bases of the junction unmatched. Germline V CDR1 and CDR2: MDHEN, SYDVKM. This CDR3 is built from 12 residues. CDR3: CASSSSGQTQYF. The CDR3, as DNA: TGTGCCAGCAGCAGTAGCGGGCAGACCCAGTACTTC.

This clonotype was detected ten times or more. This chain connects TRBV29-1 to TRBJ2-3, with D perhaps given as TRBD1 or TRBD2 (5 bases each). Between the trimmed V and J ends, which lost 8 bases and 3 bases, there was a span of 24 bases. Germline CDR1 reads SQVTM; CDR2 reads ANQGSEA. CDR3 length equals 16 residues. CDR3 DNA: TGCAGCCCCATGGGACCGGGCGGTTGGGCTACAGATACGCAGTATTTT. Protein product: CSPMGPGGWATDTQYF.

This clonotype was observed a handful of times. This sequence joins TRBV28 and TRBJ2-4, with a possible D match to TRBD2 (5 bases). Deletions cut 3 bases from V and 2 bases from J, with 17 bases between. The CDR3 sequence is 17 residues long. Germline CDR1 MDHEN, CDR2 SYDVKM. The CDR3 sequence is CASSLGSFRATKNIQYF. The CDR3 DNA sequence: TGTGCCAGCAGTTTGGGGAGTTTTCGGGCGACCAAAAACATTCAGTACTTC.

The genes are TRBV20-1 and TRBJ1-3; D is ambiguous. The CDR3 is made up of 15 amino acids. V was clipped by 0 bases and J by 4 bases, with 13 bases between them. Germline CDR1 is DFQATT and CDR2 is SNEGSKA (reference sequence). In DNA, the CDR3 is TGCAGTGCTAGAGATCTTTCGGCGTCGGGAAACACCATATATTTT. Protein sequence: CSARDLSASGNTIYF.

V gene TRBV3-1 combines with J gene TRBJ2-1; D is possibly TRBD2 (5 bases). Looked up from germline, CDR1 is LGHDT and CDR2 is YNNKEL (reference sequence). The CDR3 length is 14 residues. Trimming removed 2 bases at V and 11 bases at J, with 16 bases between. In nucleotides, the CDR3 is TGTGCCAGCAGCCAAAGTGGGGAGCGAGGCCAGCAGTTCTTC. Translation: CASSQSGERGQQFF.

This clonotype was detected many times. The chain is built from TRBV27 and TRBJ2-3; no clear D. CDR1 and CDR2 from the germline V gene are MNHEY and SMNVEV (reference sequence). V lost 7 bases and J lost 3, with 5 bases in between. CDR3 length: 11 amino acids. This CDR3 reads CASIFTDTQYF. The CDR3 DNA reads TGTGCCAGCATTTTTACAGATACGCAGTATTTT.

This clonotype has a handful of counts. This sequence joins TRBV20-1 and TRBJ2-7, with 7 bases identical to TRBD2. The CDR3 contains 16 residues. Trimming cost V 1 base and J 0 bases; bases outside gene matches: 9. Germline CDR1 and CDR2: DFQATT and SNEGSKA (reference sequence). This CDR3 reads CSARGALRDYSYEQYF. CDR3 sequence (DNA): TGCAGTGCTAGAGGGGCCCTCCGGGACTACTCCTACGAGCAGTACTTC.

This rearrangement joins TRBV29-1 to TRBJ2-3, with D possibly matching TRBD2 (6 bases). There are 13 residues in the CDR3. CDR1 and CDR2 (germline): SQVTM, ANQGSEA. Trimming removed 6 bases from V and 5 bases from J, with 15 bases in between. CDR3 DNA: TGCAGCGTCTACGAACTAGCTGGAGATACGCAGTATTTT. Its translation is CSVYELAGDTQYF.

This clonotype has only a few counts. The gene calls are TRBV29-1 and TRBJ1-1, with a tentative D call TRBD1 (5 bases). CDR3 length equals 12 residues. Germline V gene lookup returns CDR1 SQVTM and CDR2 ANQGSEA. V dropped 4 bases and J dropped 3 bases, with 9 bases sitting between them. The DNA for the CDR3 is TGCAGCGTTGGACCAGGGCACACTGAAGCTTTCTTT. It is translated as CSVGPGHTEAFF.

This clonotype has at least ten counts. The chain combines TRBV4-2 with TRBJ1-6, with 7 bases fitting TRBD1. This CDR3 comprises 16 residues. Germline trimming cut 1 base from V and 8 bases from J; bases unmatched to any gene: 8. From germline, CDR1 is LGHNA and CDR2 YNFKEQ. CDR3 nucleotides: TGTGCCAGCAGCCAAGGAGACAGGGTGGGGGATTCACCCCTCCACTTT. It codes for CASSQGDRVGDSPLHF.

The CDR3 region has the DNA TGTGCCAGCCAAACAGGGGGGGGGAGCACAGATACGCAGTATTTT. Translation gives CASQTGGGSTDTQYF. This chain links TRBV6-1 with TRBJ2-3; perhaps TRBD1 as D (8 bases). Germline values: CDR1 MNHNS, CDR2 SASEGT. The CDR3 runs to 15 residues. V lost 8 bases and J lost 0, with 15 bases in between.

In its sample, this clonotype was seen many times. This sequence joins TRBV4-1 and TRBJ2-1; TRBD2 aligns across 12 bases. Germline V gene data show CDR1 as MGHRA and CDR2 as YSYEKL. CDR3 size: 15 residues. The V and J ends lost 5 bases and 5 bases, in that order; junction bases with no gene match: 4. CDR3: CASSDTSGRNNEQFF. CDR3 DNA: TGCGCCAGCAGCGATACTAGCGGGAGGAACAATGAGCAGTTCTTC.

This clonotype has a count of ten or more. The chain employs TRBV20-1 and TRBJ2-1; 13 bases line up with TRBD2. CDR1 and CDR2 from the germline V gene are DFQATT and SNEGSKA (reference sequence). V shed 7 bases, J shed 4 bases, and the junction held 4 bases outside the gene matches. The CDR3 has 14 amino acids. CDR3 loop: CSVGGLAGYNEQFF. Written as DNA, the CDR3 is TGCAGTGTCGGGGGACTAGCGGGATACAATGAGCAGTTCTTC.

This clonotype was recorded many times. The chain has TRBV10-3 and TRBJ2-1; the D gene is possibly TRBD2 (6 bases). V lost 3 bases, J lost 0 bases, and 6 bases lay in between. Germline values: CDR1 ENHRY, CDR2 SYGVKD. The CDR3 is 14 residues long. CDR3 bases: TGTGCCATCAGTGACGGGAGCTCCTACAATGAGCAGTTCTTC. Protein product: CAISDGSSYNEQFF.